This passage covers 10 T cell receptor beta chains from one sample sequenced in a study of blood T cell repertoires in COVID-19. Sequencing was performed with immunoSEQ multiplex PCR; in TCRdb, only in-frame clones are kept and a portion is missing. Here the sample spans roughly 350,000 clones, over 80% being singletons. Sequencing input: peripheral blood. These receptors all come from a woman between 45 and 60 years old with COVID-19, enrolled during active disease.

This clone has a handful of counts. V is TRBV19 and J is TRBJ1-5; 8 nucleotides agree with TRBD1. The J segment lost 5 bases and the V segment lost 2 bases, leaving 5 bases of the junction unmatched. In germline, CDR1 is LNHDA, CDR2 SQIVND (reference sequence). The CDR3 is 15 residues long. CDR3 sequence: CASSIFATGDQPQHF. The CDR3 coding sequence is TGTGCCAGTAGTATATTCGCGACAGGGGATCAGCCCCAGCATTTT.

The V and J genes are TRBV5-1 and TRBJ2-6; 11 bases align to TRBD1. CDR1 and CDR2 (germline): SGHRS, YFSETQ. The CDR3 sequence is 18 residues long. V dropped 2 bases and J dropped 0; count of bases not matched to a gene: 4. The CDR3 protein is CASSLTGTGGSGANVLTF. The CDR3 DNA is TGCGCCAGCAGCTTAACCGGGACAGGGGGCTCTGGGGCCAACGTCCTGACTTTC.

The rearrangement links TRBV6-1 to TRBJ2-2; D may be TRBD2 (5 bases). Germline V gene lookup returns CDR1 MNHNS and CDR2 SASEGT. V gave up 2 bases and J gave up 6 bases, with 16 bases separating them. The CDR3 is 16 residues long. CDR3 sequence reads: CASSEYSGSYAGELFF. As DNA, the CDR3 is TGTGCCAGCAGTGAATATTCGGGAAGTTACGCCGGGGAGCTGTTTTTT.

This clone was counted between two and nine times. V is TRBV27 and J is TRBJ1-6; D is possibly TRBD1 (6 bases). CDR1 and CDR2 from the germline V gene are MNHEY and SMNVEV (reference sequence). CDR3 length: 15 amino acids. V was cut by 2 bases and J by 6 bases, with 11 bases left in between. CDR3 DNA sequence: TGTGCCAGCAGTTTAGTTCCACAGGGTAATTCACCCCTCCACTTT. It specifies CASSLVPQGNSPLHF.

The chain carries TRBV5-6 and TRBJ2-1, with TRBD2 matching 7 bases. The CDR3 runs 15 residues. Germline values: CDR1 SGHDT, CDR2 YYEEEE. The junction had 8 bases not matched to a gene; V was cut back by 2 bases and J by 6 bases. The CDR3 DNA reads TGTGCCAGCAGCTTTCGGCTAGCGGTCCTCAATGAGCAGTTCTTC. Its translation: CASSFRLAVLNEQFF.

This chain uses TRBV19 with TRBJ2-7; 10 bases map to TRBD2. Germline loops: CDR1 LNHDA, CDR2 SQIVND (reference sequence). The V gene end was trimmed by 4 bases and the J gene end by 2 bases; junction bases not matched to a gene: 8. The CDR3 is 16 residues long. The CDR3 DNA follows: TGTGCCAGTAGTAGGGGCCCTAGCGGGAGTGCCTACGAGCAGTACTTC. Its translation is CASSRGPSGSAYEQYF.

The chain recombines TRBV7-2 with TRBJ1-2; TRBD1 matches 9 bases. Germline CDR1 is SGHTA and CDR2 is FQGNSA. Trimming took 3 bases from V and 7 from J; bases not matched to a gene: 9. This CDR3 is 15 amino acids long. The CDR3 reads CASSFLAQGAAGYTF. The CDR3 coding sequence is TGTGCCAGCAGCTTTCTGGCACAGGGGGCAGCTGGCTACACCTTC.

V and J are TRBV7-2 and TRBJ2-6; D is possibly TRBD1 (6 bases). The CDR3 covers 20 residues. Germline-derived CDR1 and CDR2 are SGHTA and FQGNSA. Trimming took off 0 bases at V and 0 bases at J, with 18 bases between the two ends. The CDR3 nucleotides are TGTGCCAGCAGCTTAGCTAGGGGGATCACAGGGCTCTCTGGGGCCAACGTCCTGACTTTC. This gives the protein CASSLARGITGLSGANVLTF.

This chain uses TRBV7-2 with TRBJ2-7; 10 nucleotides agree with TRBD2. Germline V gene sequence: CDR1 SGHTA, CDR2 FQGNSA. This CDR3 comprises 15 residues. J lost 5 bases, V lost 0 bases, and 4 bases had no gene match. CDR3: CASSLAGTSADEQYF. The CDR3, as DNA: TGTGCCAGCAGCTTAGCCGGGACTAGCGCAGACGAGCAGTACTTC.

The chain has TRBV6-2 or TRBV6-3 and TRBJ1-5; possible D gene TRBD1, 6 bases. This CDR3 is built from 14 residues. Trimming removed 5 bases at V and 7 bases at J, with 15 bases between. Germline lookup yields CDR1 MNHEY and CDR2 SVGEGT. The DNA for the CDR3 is TGTGCCAGCAGTCAGGGGTTAGGAGGCCAGCCCCAGCATTTT. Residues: CASSQGLGGQPQHF.